These 15 T cell receptor beta chains were all obtained from the same sample, sequenced in a study of identical twins. TCRdb called the 5' RACE reads again in MiXCR, with one record for every CDR3 protein. The table lists 600,000 to 700,000 distinct CDR3 sequences, approximately 21% of them singletons. These data were also filed under a second study, of T cells expressing NK-cell markers.

The sequenced material came from PBMCs. These TCRs come from a woman between 18 and 29 years old in good health.

V usage is TRBV20-1 and J usage is TRBJ2-1; either TRBD1 or TRBD2 may supply D (5 bases each). The V end was cut by 6 bases, the J end by 0 bases, with 12 bases between. The CDR3 extends over 14 amino acids. CDR1 DFQATT and CDR2 SNEGSKA come from the germline V gene (reference sequence). The CDR3 loop is CSARPGTSYNEQFF. The DNA of the CDR3 is TGCAGTGCCCGGCCGGGGACCTCCTACAATGAGCAGTTCTTC.

This clonotype was seen more than once but under ten times. The chain uses TRBV6-1 and TRBJ2-6; 7 bases match TRBD1. The junction had 10 bases not matched to a gene; V was cut back by 5 bases and J by 0 bases. The CDR3 spans 18 residues. Germline values: CDR1 MNHNS, CDR2 SASEGT. CDR3 in amino acids: CASSTPTGMGSGANVLTF. CDR3 sequence (DNA): TGTGCCAGCAGTACCCCGACAGGGATGGGCTCTGGGGCCAACGTCCTGACTTTC.

Many counts were recorded for this clonotype. This chain joins TRBV6-5 and TRBJ2-1; 9 bases agree with TRBD2. V gave up 4 bases and J gave up 4 bases; unmatched junction bases: 5. The CDR3 has 15 residues. Per the germline V gene, CDR1 is MNHEY and CDR2 is SVGAGI. In nucleotides, the CDR3 is TGTGCCAGCAGTTTCCTAGCGGGGACTTACAATGAGCAGTTCTTC. Its translation: CASSFLAGTYNEQFF.

This clonotype turned up a few times. The rearrangement joins TRBV12-3 or TRBV12-4 to TRBJ1-3; TRBD1 aligns across 12 bases. The length of the CDR3 is 14 residues. With 5 bases clipped from V and 7 bases from J, the junction kept 3 bases outside the gene matches. This CDR3 is CASSLGQGANTIYF. As DNA, the CDR3 is TGTGCCAGCAGTCTGGGACAGGGGGCGAACACCATATATTTT.

The gene calls are TRBV12-3 or TRBV12-4 and TRBJ1-2; tentatively, D is TRBD1 (5 bases). The CDR3 sequence is 16 residues long. Trimming took 4 bases from V and 0 from J, leaving 15 bases between them. The CDR3 sequence: CASSSGRERANYGYTF. DNA for the CDR3: TGTGCCAGCAGTTCGGGCAGGGAGAGAGCTAACTATGGCTACACCTTC.

This clonotype has more than one count but fewer than ten. The V gene is TRBV15, the J gene TRBJ2-7; D is uncertain. Looked up from germline, CDR1 is LNHNV and CDR2 is YYDKDF (reference sequence). The V gene lost 4 bases and the J gene lost 4 bases, with 11 bases spanning the gap. This CDR3 comprises 13 residues. The CDR3 loop reads CATSIVSSYEQYF. The DNA for the CDR3 is TGTGCCACCAGCATCGTGTCCTCTTACGAGCAGTACTTC.

The chain carries TRBV3-1 and TRBJ2-1; D gene uncertain. CDR1 is LGHDT and CDR2 is YNNKEL in the germline V gene (reference sequence). V was shortened by 5 bases and J by 6 bases, with 14 bases between the two germline ends. CDR3 length: 14 amino acids. CDR3 sequence: CASSSRALLNEQFF. The CDR3 DNA reads as TGTGCCAGCAGCTCAAGAGCCCTACTCAATGAGCAGTTCTTC.

This chain uses TRBV20-1 with TRBJ2-3; 13 nucleotides agree with TRBD2. The CDR3 is made up of 15 amino acids. Germline V gene sequence: CDR1 DFQATT, CDR2 SNEGSKA (reference sequence). J gave up 4 bases and V 5 bases, and 6 bases lay outside the gene matches. CDR3 DNA sequence: TGCAGTGCTGTTAGGACTAGCGGGGGTGCAGATACGCAGTATTTT. Its translation is CSAVRTSGGADTQYF.

This clonotype was seen more than once but under ten times. The chain employs TRBV7-6 and TRBJ2-1; D is unresolved. The CDR3 is 17 residues long. V was clipped by 5 bases and J by 6 bases, with 23 bases between them. The germline gives CDR1 SGHVS, CDR2 FNYEAQ. The CDR3 DNA sequence: TGTGCCAGCAGCCTAAACCTGGGTGGGGAAATAGGCAATGAGCAGTTCTTC. It codes for CASSLNLGGEIGNEQFF.

This chain connects TRBV6-1 to TRBJ2-7; a weak D match, TRBD2 (6 bases). Between the trimmed V and J ends, which lost 4 bases and 3 bases, there was a span of 16 bases. Looked up from germline, CDR1 is MNHNS and CDR2 is SASEGT. The CDR3 covers 15 residues. The DNA of the CDR3 is TGTGCCAGCAGTGCTCAGCGGGTTGGAGGCTACGAGCAGTACTTC. Its translation: CASSAQRVGGYEQYF.

V gene TRBV20-1 combines with J gene TRBJ2-7; D not certain. With 7 bases removed from V and 0 bases from J, the gap between germline ends came to 13 bases. This CDR3 is 13 amino acids long. Germline CDR1 is DFQATT and CDR2 is SNEGSKA (reference sequence). The DNA for the CDR3 is TGCAGTGTGGGTGGGCCGGCCTCCTACGAGCAGTACTTC. Translating it yields CSVGGPASYEQYF.

This clonotype was recorded a few times. The chain recombines TRBV20-1 with TRBJ2-3; TRBD2 might be the D (6 bases). V was pared by 5 bases and J by 2 bases, with 17 bases between. Germline values: CDR1 DFQATT, CDR2 SNEGSKA (reference sequence). The CDR3 covers 15 residues. CDR3 nucleotide sequence: TGCAGTGCTGGGGGAGGCGGGCGAAACACAGATACGCAGTATTTT. This sequence encodes CSAGGGGRNTDTQYF.

Ten or more counts support this clonotype. The chain couples TRBV7-2 to TRBJ1-2; 7 positions match TRBD1. Unmatched junction bases numbered 12, after V lost 5 bases and J lost 6 bases. The V gene's germline CDR1 is SGHTA and CDR2 FQGNSA. CDR3 length equals 15 residues. Here the CDR3 DNA reads TGTGCCAGCAGCCTGGGGACAGCCGAGTTTCATGGCTACACCTTC. Translation: CASSLGTAEFHGYTF.

This clonotype was seen only a few times. The V gene is TRBV25-1, the J gene TRBJ2-5; D not resolved. V was trimmed by 5 bases and J by 2 bases, leaving 9 bases between them. CDR1 MGHDK and CDR2 SYGVNS come from the germline V gene. The CDR3 contains 13 residues. DNA for the CDR3: TGTGCCAGCAGTAGGACCAGTCAAGAGACCCAGTACTTC. The encoded protein is CASSRTSQETQYF.

The chain uses TRBV30 and TRBJ2-7, with D perhaps matching TRBD1 (6 bases). From germline, CDR1 is GTSNPN and CDR2 SVGIG (reference sequence). The CDR3 extends over 14 amino acids. The ends were cut back, 3 bases at V and 3 bases at J, with 15 bases in the middle. The CDR3 spells CAWSDEQGDYEQYF. CDR3 coding DNA: TGTGCCTGGAGCGACGAACAGGGTGACTACGAGCAGTACTTC.